Each of the 18 T cell receptor beta chains below was sequenced from the same sample in a study of spatial heterogeneity in lung cancer. Study results and caveats: Tumors with more nonsynonymous mutations had more expanded intratumoral alpha and beta TCRs.

Their cognate antigens are unknown. TCRdb passed the 5' RACE reads through MiXCR, listing each CDR3 protein once. This table holds over 15,000 distinct CDR3 sequences, roughly 7% found once. Time point given: sample taken at primary tumor resection. The source material was lung tumor tissue, sampled at surgery. The receptors were gathered from a female donor with early-stage non-small cell lung cancer.

This CDR3 reads CASSQDWSYNSPLHF. The CDR3 DNA reads as TGCGCCAGCAGCCAAGATTGGTCCTATAATTCACCCCTCCACTTT. The chain has TRBV4-1 and TRBJ1-6, with D hard to call. Germline CDR1 MGHRA, CDR2 YSYEKL. Trimming took off 0 bases at V and 1 base at J, with 4 bases between the two ends. The CDR3 is 15 residues long.

At least ten counts were recorded for this clonotype. The chain carries TRBV29-1 and TRBJ2-5, with TRBD1 matching 7 bases. The germline V gene has CDR1 SQVTM and CDR2 ANQGSEA. The CDR3 has 12 amino acids. V trimming: 2 bases; J trimming: 7 bases; junction bases outside the gene matches: 4. The CDR3 here is CSVEKGAVTQYF. The CDR3 nucleotides are TGCAGCGTTGAAAAGGGGGCGGTGACCCAGTACTTC.

The rearrangement joins TRBV11-2 to TRBJ2-1; no clear D gene. Germline-derived CDR1 and CDR2 are SGHAT and FQNNGV. V lost 0 bases and J 3 bases, leaving 9 bases between the germline ends. This CDR3 is 15 amino acids long. CDR3 protein: CASSLDPGYYNEQFF. CDR3 DNA: TGTGCCAGCAGCTTAGATCCAGGCTACTACAATGAGCAGTTCTTC.

By sample fraction, this clonotype is medium-sized (0.01 to 0.1%). The genes are TRBV12-3 or TRBV12-4 and TRBJ1-5; tentative D call: TRBD1 (6 bases). The CDR3 sequence is 13 residues long. V was clipped by 5 bases and J by 7 bases, with 12 bases between them. The CDR3 is CASSREQGQPQHF. DNA of the CDR3: TGTGCCAGCAGTCGGGAGCAGGGGCAGCCCCAGCATTTT.

Ten or more counts support this clonotype. The V gene is TRBV5-1, the J gene TRBJ2-2; D is unresolved. This CDR3 is 15 amino acids long. The germline gives CDR1 SGHRS, CDR2 YFSETQ. Trimming took 4 bases from V and 5 from J, leaving 15 bases between them. The CDR3 DNA reads as TGCGCCAGCAGCATCGCGGCAGCTAATACCGGGGAGCTGTTTTTT. It is translated as CASSIAAANTGELFF.

This clonotype was observed at least ten times. This chain joins TRBV29-1 and TRBJ1-1; D may be TRBD1 (6 bases). CDR1 and CDR2 (germline): SQVTM, ANQGSEA. This CDR3 is 13 amino acids long. V was trimmed by 6 bases and J by 4 bases, leaving 15 bases between them. DNA of the CDR3: TGCAGCGTCCAAAAACAGGGACCCACTGAAGCTTTCTTT. Translated, it gives CSVQKQGPTEAFF. Full variable domain (rest looked up from reference TRBV29-1 and TRBJ1-1): SAVISQKPSRDICQRGTSLTIQCQVDSQVTMMFWYRQQPGQSLTLIATANQGSEATYESGFVIDKFPISRPNLTFSTLTVSNMSPEDSSIYLCSVQKQGPTEAFFGQGTRLTVV.

This clonotype appeared many times. The chain links TRBV7-3 to TRBJ2-3, with D possibly matching TRBD2 (6 bases). The CDR3 runs 15 residues. Germline CDR1 reads SGHTA; CDR2 reads FQGTGA. Trimming stripped 0 bases from V and 1 base from J, with 8 bases between. CDR3 nucleotides: TGTGCCAGCAGCTTAACCGGGAGCCGCACAGATACGCAGTATTTT. As protein: CASSLTGSRTDTQYF.

This clonotype was found a few times. As DNA, the CDR3 is TGTGCCAGCAGTTCCGGGGGGCGATCGGTCACTGAAGCTTTCTTT. Protein: CASSSGGRSVTEAFF. The chain couples TRBV12-3 or TRBV12-4 to TRBJ1-1; a possible D gene is TRBD1 (6 bases). V lost 4 bases, J lost 4 bases, and 16 bases lay in between. The CDR3 has 15 residues.

There are many counts of this clonotype. The J gene is TRBJ1-2, the V gene TRBV29-1; D is ambiguous. Per the germline V gene, CDR1 is SQVTM and CDR2 is ANQGSEA. V was pared by 5 bases and J by 5 bases, with 12 bases between. The CDR3 spans 12 residues. The chain's CDR3 is CSVSVGRYGYTF. In DNA form, the CDR3 reads TGCAGCGTTAGCGTGGGCCGGTATGGCTACACCTTC.

This clonotype has at least ten counts. The chain combines TRBV7-2 with TRBJ1-2; 9 positions match TRBD1. The CDR3 has 14 residues. Germline V gene lookup returns CDR1 SGHTA and CDR2 FQGNSA. J lost 8 bases, V lost 2 bases, and 6 bases had no gene match. The CDR3 is CASSLITGGGGYTF. CDR3 nucleotide sequence: TGTGCCAGCAGCTTAATAACAGGGGGCGGAGGCTACACCTTC.

This clonotype was found many times. V gene TRBV30 combines with J gene TRBJ2-5; unclear D gene. V was trimmed by 7 bases and J by 0 bases, leaving 12 bases between them. This CDR3 is built from 13 residues. Germline CDR1 reads GTSNPN; CDR2 reads SVGIG (reference sequence). This CDR3 is CASVTSYQETQYF. The CDR3 region has the DNA TGTGCCTCCGTCACATCGTACCAAGAGACCCAGTACTTC. Full variable domain (missing parts from reference TRBV30 and TRBJ2-5): SQTIHQWPATLVQPVGSPLSLECTVEGTSNPNLYWYRQAAGRGLQLLFYSVGIGQISSEVPQNLSASRPQDRQFILSSKKLLLSDSGFYLCASVTSYQETQYFGPGTRLLVL.

The sample holds many counts of this clonotype. The chain combines TRBV7-2 with TRBJ1-4, with D possibly being TRBD1 (6 bases). CDR3 length: 15 amino acids. V lost 1 base and J 7 bases, leaving 13 bases between the germline ends. CDR1 is SGHTA, CDR2 FQGNSA, per germline. Here the CDR3 reads CASSLGAGGSEKLFF. Here the CDR3 DNA reads TGTGCCAGCAGCTTAGGAGCCGGGGGCAGTGAAAAACTGTTTTTT.

This chain connects TRBV3-1 to TRBJ1-1; TRBD1 matches at 7 bases. CDR3 length: 15 amino acids. Germline assignment: CDR1 LGHDT and CDR2 YNNKEL (reference sequence). Unmatched junction bases numbered 5, after V lost 3 bases and J lost 1 base. The CDR3 protein is CASSQTGQPNTEAFF. The DNA for the CDR3 is TGTGCCAGCAGCCAGACGGGACAGCCGAACACTGAAGCTTTCTTT. The full variable domain, with the rest looked up from reference TRBV3-1 and TRBJ1-1, is DTAVSQTPKYLVTQMGNDKSIKCEQNLGHDTMYWYKQDSKKFLKIMFSYNNKELIINETVPNRFSPKSPDKAHLNLHINSLELGDSAVYFCASSQTGQPNTEAFFGQGTRLTVV.

This clonotype was seen a handful of times. This chain uses TRBV9 with TRBJ2-3; 9 positions match TRBD2. V trimming: 0 bases; J trimming: 6 bases; junction bases outside the gene matches: 5. CDR1 and CDR2 (germline): SGDLS, YYNGEE. CDR3 length: 15 residues. DNA of the CDR3: TGTGCCAGCAGCGTAGGGGCTAGCGGGGCGGATACGCAGTATTTT. It translates to CASSVGASGADTQYF.

This clonotype appeared many times. The chain recombines TRBV20-1 with TRBJ1-6, with D possibly TRBD1 on 6 matching bases. The germline CDR1 and CDR2 sequences are DFQATT and SNEGSKA (reference sequence). V gave up 3 bases and J gave up 7 bases, with 13 bases separating them. CDR3 size: 14 residues. The CDR3 DNA reads as TGCAGTGCTAGCGACAGGTTGGGGAATTCACCCCTCCACTTT. Translation: CSASDRLGNSPLHF.

This clonotype was recorded at least ten times. This sequence joins TRBV18 and TRBJ2-7; TRBD2 might be the D (6 bases). Germline values: CDR1 KGHSH, CDR2 LQKENI. The CDR3 consists of 14 residues. Trimming removed 0 bases at V and 6 bases at J, with 12 bases between. CDR3 loop: CASSPPAAGPEQYF. As DNA, the CDR3 is TGTGCCAGCTCACCACCGGCTGCGGGGCCCGAGCAGTACTTC.

Ten or more counts support this clonotype. The gene calls are TRBV20-1 and TRBJ2-3, with D possibly TRBD1 on 8 matching bases. This CDR3 contains 16 residues. Germline-derived CDR1 and CDR2 are DFQATT and SNEGSKA (reference sequence). V was clipped by 4 bases and J by 6 bases, with 23 bases between them. The CDR3 DNA reads as TGCAGTGCTACCACAGGGGGGGGGAATAGGGCGGATACGCAGTATTTT. Translation: CSATTGGGNRADTQYF.

In its sample, this clonotype was seen many times. J is TRBJ2-3 and V is TRBV20-1; D remains unclear. This CDR3 contains 14 residues. Trimming stripped 3 bases from V and 2 bases from J, with 12 bases between. Germline V gene data show CDR1 as DFQATT and CDR2 as SNEGSKA (reference sequence). CDR3 residues: CSARPPGHTDTQYF. The CDR3 DNA reads TGCAGTGCTAGGCCTCCTGGGCACACAGATACGCAGTATTTT.